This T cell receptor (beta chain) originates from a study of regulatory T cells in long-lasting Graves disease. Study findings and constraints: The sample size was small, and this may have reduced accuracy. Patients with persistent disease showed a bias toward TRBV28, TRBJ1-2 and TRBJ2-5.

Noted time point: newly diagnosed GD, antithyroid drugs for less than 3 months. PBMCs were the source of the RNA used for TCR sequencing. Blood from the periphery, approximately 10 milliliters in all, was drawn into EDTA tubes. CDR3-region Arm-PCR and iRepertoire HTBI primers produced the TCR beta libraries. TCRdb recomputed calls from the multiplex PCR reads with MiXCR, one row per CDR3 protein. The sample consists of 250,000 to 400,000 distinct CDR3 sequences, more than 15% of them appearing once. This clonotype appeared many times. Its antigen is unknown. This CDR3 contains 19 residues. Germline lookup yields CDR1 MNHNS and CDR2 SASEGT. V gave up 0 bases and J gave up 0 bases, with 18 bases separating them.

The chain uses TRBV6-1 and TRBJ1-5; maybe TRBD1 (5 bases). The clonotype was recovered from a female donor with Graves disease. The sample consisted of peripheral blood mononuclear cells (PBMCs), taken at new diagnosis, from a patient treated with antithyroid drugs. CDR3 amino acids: CASSEATARGQYSNQPQHF. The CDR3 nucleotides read TGTGCCAGCAGTGAAGCCACCGCGAGGGGCCAATATAGCAATCAGCCCCAGCATTTT.